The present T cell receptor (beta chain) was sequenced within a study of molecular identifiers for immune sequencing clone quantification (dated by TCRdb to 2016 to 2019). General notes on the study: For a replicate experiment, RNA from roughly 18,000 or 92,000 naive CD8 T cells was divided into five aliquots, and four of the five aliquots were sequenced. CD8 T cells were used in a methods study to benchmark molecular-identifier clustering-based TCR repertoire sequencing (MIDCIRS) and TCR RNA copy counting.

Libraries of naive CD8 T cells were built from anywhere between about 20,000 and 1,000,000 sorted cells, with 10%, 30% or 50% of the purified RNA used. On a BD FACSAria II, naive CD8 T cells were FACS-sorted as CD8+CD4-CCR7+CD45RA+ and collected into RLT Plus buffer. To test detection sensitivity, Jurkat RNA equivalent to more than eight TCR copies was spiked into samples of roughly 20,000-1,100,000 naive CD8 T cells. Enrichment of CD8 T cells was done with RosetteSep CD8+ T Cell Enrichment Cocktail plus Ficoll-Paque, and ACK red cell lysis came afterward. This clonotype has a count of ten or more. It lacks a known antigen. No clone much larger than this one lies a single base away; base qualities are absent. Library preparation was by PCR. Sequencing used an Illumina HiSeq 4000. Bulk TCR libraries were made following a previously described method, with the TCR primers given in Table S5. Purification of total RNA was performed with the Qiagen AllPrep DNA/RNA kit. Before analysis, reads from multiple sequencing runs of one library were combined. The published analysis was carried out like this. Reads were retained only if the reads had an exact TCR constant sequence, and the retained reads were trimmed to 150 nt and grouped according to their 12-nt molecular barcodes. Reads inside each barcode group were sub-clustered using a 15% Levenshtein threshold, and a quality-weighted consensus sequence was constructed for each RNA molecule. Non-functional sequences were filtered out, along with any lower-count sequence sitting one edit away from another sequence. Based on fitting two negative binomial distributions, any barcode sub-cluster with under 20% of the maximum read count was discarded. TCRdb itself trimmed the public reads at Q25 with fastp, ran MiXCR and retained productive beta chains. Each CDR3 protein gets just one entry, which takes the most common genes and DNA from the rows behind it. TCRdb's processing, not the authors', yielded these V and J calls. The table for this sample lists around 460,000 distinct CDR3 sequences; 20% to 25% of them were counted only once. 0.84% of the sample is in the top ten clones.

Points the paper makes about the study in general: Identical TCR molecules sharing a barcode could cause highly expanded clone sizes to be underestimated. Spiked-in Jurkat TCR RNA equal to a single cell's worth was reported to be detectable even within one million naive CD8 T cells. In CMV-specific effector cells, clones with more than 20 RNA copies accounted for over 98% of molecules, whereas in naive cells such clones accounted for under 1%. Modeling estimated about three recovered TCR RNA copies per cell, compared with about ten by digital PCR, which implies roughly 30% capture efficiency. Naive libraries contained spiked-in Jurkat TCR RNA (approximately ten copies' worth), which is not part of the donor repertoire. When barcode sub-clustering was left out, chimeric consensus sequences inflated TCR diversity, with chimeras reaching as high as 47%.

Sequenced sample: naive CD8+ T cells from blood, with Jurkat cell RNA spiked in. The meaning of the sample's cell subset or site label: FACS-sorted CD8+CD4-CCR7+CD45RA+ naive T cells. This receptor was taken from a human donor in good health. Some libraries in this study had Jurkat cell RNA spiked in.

CDR3 loop: CASSPRLAGRDTQYF. The DNA sequence is as follows: TGTGCCAGCAGCCCCAGGCTAGCGGGACGAGATACGCAGTATTTT. Recombination connected TRBV12-3 or TRBV12-4 to TRBJ2-3, with 9 central nucleotides matching TRBD2. Here V drops 6 bases and J drops 5 bases, and the junction holds 9 bases not matched to any gene. The CDR3 sequence holds 15 residues, the cysteine and phenylalanine included. The entry retains the CDR3 DNA only, 45 bases that are in frame from base 1.